The T cell receptor beta chain described here comes from a study of T cell repertoires in cytomegalovirus infection. TCRdb ran MiXCR on the reads and lists one entry per CDR3 protein. The sample records 250,000 to 300,000 distinct CDR3 sequences, around 13% being singletons. The CDR3 is 14 amino acids. The V end was cut by 2 bases, the J end by 5 bases, with 12 bases between. CDR1 MNHEY and CDR2 SVGAGI come from the germline V gene. The chain is built from TRBV6-5 and TRBJ1-2, with a weak D call TRBD1 (6 bases). The sample comprised PBMCs. The clonotype was recovered from a human donor in good health (CMV status not recorded). Some clones in this sample may be carry-over from other donors' samples. CDR3 sequence: CASSYKIRGYGYTF. CDR3 bases: TGTGCCAGCAGTTACAAGATTAGGGGGTATGGCTACACCTTC.